Shown below are 29 T cell receptor beta chains from a single sample sequenced in a study of OX40 agonist ivuxolimab in advanced cancers. The repertoire was sequenced with immunoSEQ multiplex PCR; TCRdb's copy has only in-frame clones and lacks some. Here the sample spans tens of thousands of clones, 85% to 95% being singletons. Sample: CD4+ or CD8+ T cells sorted from blood, taken in a trial of the OX40 agonist ivuxolimab. These receptors all come from an adult with an advanced solid tumor such as melanoma, head and neck, liver or kidney cancer.

This clone was seen a single time. V usage is TRBV7-9 and J usage is TRBJ2-7; D is unclear. CDR3 size: 13 residues. The V end was cut by 3 bases, the J end by 2 bases, with 8 bases between. Germline V gene sequence: CDR1 SEHNR, CDR2 FQNEAQ (reference sequence). The CDR3 coding sequence is TGTGCCAGCAGCTTGGCCCAGACCTACGAGCAGTACTTC. Its translation is CASSLAQTYEQYF.

This chain links TRBV19 with TRBJ1-5; D may be TRBD1 (5 bases). CDR3 length equals 18 residues. CDR1 LNHDA and CDR2 SQIVND come from the germline V gene (reference sequence). The V end was cut by 1 base, the J end by 0 bases, with 16 bases between. The CDR3 DNA sequence: TGTGCCAGTAGTATAGGAACCCGGACACCCTATAGCAATCAGCCCCAGCATTTT. Translated: CASSIGTRTPYSNQPQHF.

J is TRBJ1-2 and V is TRBV28; a weak D match, TRBD1 (5 bases). This CDR3 is 12 amino acids long. CDR1 MDHEN and CDR2 SYDVKM come from the germline V gene. With 6 bases removed from V and 5 bases from J, the gap between germline ends came to 10 bases. DNA for the CDR3: TGTGCCAGCAGCTTTGGGGGATATGGCTACACCTTC. Protein: CASSFGGYGYTF.

This clone was observed once. The CDR3: CASSLRGQLFYNEQFF. DNA of the CDR3: TGTGCCAGCAGTTTACGTGGGCAACTATTCTACAATGAGCAGTTCTTC. The chain employs TRBV7-9 and TRBJ2-1, with D unclear. V gave up 6 bases and J gave up 3 bases, with 18 bases separating them. CDR3 length: 16 amino acids. The germline gives CDR1 SEHNR, CDR2 FQNEAQ (reference sequence). Filled out from reference TRBV7-9 and TRBJ2-1, the complete variable domain reads DTGVSQNPRHKITKRGQNVTFRCDPISEHNRLYWYRQTLGQGPEFLTYFQNEAQLEKSRLLSDRFSAERPKGSFSTLEIQRTEQGDSAMYLCASSLRGQLFYNEQFFGPGTRLTVL.

In this sample, this clone turned up a few times. The rearrangement joins TRBV7-2 to TRBJ1-2; no firm D call. CDR1 and CDR2 from the germline V gene are SGHTA and FQGNSA. The CDR3 is 12 amino acids. Trimming cost V 5 bases and J 8 bases, with 12 bases left between them. The CDR3 DNA is TGTGCCAGCAGCCCGTTTGATAGGGGCTACACCTTC. This encodes CASSPFDRGYTF.

This sequence joins TRBV6-1 and TRBJ1-2; 10 nucleotides agree with TRBD1. Germline V gives CDR1 MNHNS, CDR2 SASEGT. The CDR3 runs 13 residues. V gave up 4 bases and J gave up 6 bases; unmatched junction bases: 2. CDR3 in amino acids: CASSGGQGDGYTF. The DNA for the CDR3 is TGTGCCAGCAGTGGCGGACAGGGGGATGGCTACACCTTC.

The chain recombines TRBV7-2 with TRBJ1-2; D unresolved. Germline V gene lookup returns CDR1 SGHTA and CDR2 FQGNSA. This CDR3 has 12 amino acids. Trimming removed 4 bases from V and 10 bases from J, with 13 bases in between. The CDR3 DNA reads TGTGCCAGCAGCTCCTCCGGTCTCCACTACACCTTC. Translating it yields CASSSSGLHYTF.

V gene TRBV27 combines with J gene TRBJ2-3, with D uncertain. Trimming took 2 bases from V and 2 from J, leaving 14 bases between them. This CDR3 has 16 amino acids. CDR1 is MNHEY and CDR2 is SMNVEV in the germline V gene (reference sequence). This CDR3 reads CASSLIKSAYTDTQYF. The CDR3 DNA follows: TGTGCCAGCAGTTTAATTAAAAGCGCCTACACAGATACGCAGTATTTT.

The chain joins TRBV4-3 to TRBJ2-3; D gene uncertain. The CDR3 covers 14 residues. From germline, CDR1 is LGHNA and CDR2 YSLEER. The V end was cut by 1 base, the J end by 8 bases, with 13 bases between. The CDR3 spells CASSQVGSVGTQYF. The CDR3 bases are TGCGCCAGCAGCCAAGTAGGGTCCGTAGGTACGCAGTATTTT.

The rearrangement links TRBV29-1 to TRBJ1-5, with 8 nucleotides matching TRBD1. The germline V gene encodes CDR1 SQVTM and CDR2 ANQGSEA. Trimming took 7 bases from V and 5 from J; bases not matched to a gene: 7. This CDR3 contains 13 residues. This CDR3 is CSAWTGWDQPQHF. CDR3 nucleotide sequence: TGCAGCGCCTGGACAGGGTGGGATCAGCCCCAGCATTTT.

CDR3 coding DNA: TGTGCCATCCGTTCGGGGGGAAACACCGGGGAGCTGTTTTTT. It encodes CAIRSGGNTGELFF. The chain is built from TRBV10-3 and TRBJ2-2; 7 bases align to TRBD2. After removal of 8 bases from V and 2 bases from J, the junction contained 5 bases not matched to a gene. The CDR3 length is 14 residues. In germline, CDR1 is ENHRY, CDR2 SYGVKD.

The chain recombines TRBV5-1 with TRBJ2-7, with D possibly TRBD1 on 6 matching bases. Germline CDR1 is SGHRS and CDR2 is YFSETQ. CDR3 size: 14 residues. Deletions cut 5 bases from V and 0 bases from J, with 12 bases between. CDR3 protein: CASRTGLLSYEQYF. For the CDR3, the DNA is TGCGCCAGCAGAACAGGGCTTCTCTCCTACGAGCAGTACTTC.

The chain is built from TRBV20-1 and TRBJ2-5; no clear D. Trimming removed 3 bases at V and 1 base at J, with 3 bases between. Germline V gives CDR1 DFQATT, CDR2 SNEGSKA (reference sequence). The CDR3 loop spans 11 amino acids. This chain's CDR3 is CSASSQETQYF. The CDR3 coding sequence is TGCAGTGCTAGCAGCCAAGAGACCCAGTACTTC.

The chain combines TRBV5-6 with TRBJ1-4; no reliable D call. The CDR3 contains 13 residues. Trimming took 0 bases from V and 8 from J, leaving 8 bases between them. Germline V gene sequence: CDR1 SGHDT, CDR2 YYEEEE. The CDR3 protein is CASSLERSEKLFF. The CDR3 DNA is TGTGCCAGCAGCTTGGAACGGTCGGAAAAACTGTTTTTT.

V gene TRBV7-2 combines with J gene TRBJ2-3; 10 bases map to TRBD2. Germline CDR1 reads SGHTA; CDR2 reads FQGNSA. This CDR3 contains 16 residues. Unmatched junction bases numbered 7, after V lost 5 bases and J lost 2 bases. CDR3 bases: TGTGCCAGCAGCCCCTGGACTAGCGGCGCCACAGATACGCAGTATTTT. Translated, it gives CASSPWTSGATDTQYF.

A single count supports this clone. The chain links TRBV29-1 to TRBJ1-3; D unresolved. Germline CDR1 is SQVTM and CDR2 is ANQGSEA. This CDR3 has 13 amino acids. Written as DNA, the CDR3 is TGCAGTCACACAGCGAACTCTGGAAACACCATATATTTT. It is translated as CSHTANSGNTIYF.

The rearrangement joins TRBV7-3 to TRBJ2-6; 8 nucleotides match TRBD1. The V gene end was trimmed by 3 bases and the J gene end by 2 bases; junction bases not matched to a gene: 9. The CDR3 is 18 amino acids. Germline loops: CDR1 SGHTA, CDR2 FQGTGA. The CDR3 region has the DNA TGTGCCAGCAGCTTCCATCGACAGGGGACTCCTGGGGCCAACGTCCTGACTTTC. Translation gives CASSFHRQGTPGANVLTF.

The chain uses TRBV7-9 and TRBJ1-4; D may be TRBD1 (6 bases). Germline assignment: CDR1 SEHNR and CDR2 FQNEAQ (reference sequence). The CDR3 loop spans 15 amino acids. V was trimmed by 1 base and J by 4 bases, leaving 10 bases between them. The CDR3 region is CASSLESGVNEKLFF. CDR3 bases: TGTGCCAGCAGCTTAGAATCAGGGGTTAATGAAAAACTGTTTTTT.

The chain is built from TRBV4-1 and TRBJ2-7; 12 nucleotides align to TRBD2. V lost 4 bases to trimming and J lost 4 bases; unmatched junction nucleotides: 5. CDR1 and CDR2 from the germline V gene are MGHRA and YSYEKL. The CDR3 extends over 15 amino acids. CDR3 sequence reads: CASSPTSGGTYEQYF. The CDR3 nucleotides are TGCGCCAGCAGCCCGACTAGCGGGGGTACGTACGAGCAGTACTTC.

This sequence joins TRBV29-1 and TRBJ1-1; 7 bases fit TRBD1. The germline CDR1 and CDR2 sequences are SQVTM and ANQGSEA. The CDR3 consists of 16 residues. The V segment lost 5 bases and the J segment 3 bases; nucleotides outside the gene matches: 15. The CDR3 DNA is TGCAGCGTTTCCCGGGACAGAGGTGGCTGGGACACTGAAGCTTTCTTT. This translates into CSVSRDRGGWDTEAFF. The variable domain in full, completed from reference TRBV29-1 and TRBJ1-1, reads SAVISQKPSRDICQRGTSLTIQCQVDSQVTMMFWYRQQPGQSLTLIATANQGSEATYESGFVIDKFPISRPNLTFSTLTVSNMSPEDSSIYLCSVSRDRGGWDTEAFFGQGTRLTVV.

This chain connects TRBV7-3 to TRBJ2-7; 8 bases match TRBD1. CDR1 and CDR2 from the germline V gene are SGHTA and FQGTGA. This CDR3 region has 14 residues. The junction had 6 bases not matched to a gene; V was cut back by 2 bases and J by 6 bases. Written as DNA, the CDR3 is TGTGCCAGCAGCTTAGGGACAGGCCTCTCCGAGCAGTACTTC. This sequence encodes CASSLGTGLSEQYF.

To note about this clone: This sample includes further DNA sequences coding for the same CDR3. The rearrangement links TRBV9 to TRBJ2-1, with D unresolved. V lost 0 bases to trimming and J lost 0 bases, with 10 bases between them. CDR1 and CDR2 (germline): SGDLS, YYNGEE. The length of the CDR3 is 16 residues. The CDR3 loop reads CASSVGVGSSYNEQFF. As DNA, the CDR3 is TGTGCCAGCAGCGTAGGTGTCGGCAGCTCCTACAATGAGCAGTTCTTC.

The chain joins TRBV6-7 to TRBJ1-5; possibly TRBD1 for D (6 bases). TRBV6-7 is classed as an ORF, of uncertain function. The V and J ends lost 5 bases and 6 bases respectively, with 14 bases between them. The CDR3 has 14 amino acids. CDR3: CASSPPGDGQPQHF. CDR3 sequence (DNA): TGTGCCAGCAGTCCTCCAGGGGATGGTCAGCCCCAGCATTTT.

This clone was seen only a few times. This chain connects TRBV7-2 to TRBJ1-6; D uncertain. The V gene's germline CDR1 is SGHTA and CDR2 FQGNSA. CDR3 size: 15 residues. Trimming pared 4 bases from V and 10 bases from J, leaving 17 bases between. The CDR3 nucleotides read TGTGCCAGCAGCTCGTGGGGAGGGAAAGGGTCACCCCTCCACTTT. This encodes CASSSWGGKGSPLHF.

This rearrangement joins TRBV10-3 to TRBJ1-2; D gene unclear. Trimming pared 2 bases from V and 5 bases from J, leaving 9 bases between. The CDR3 is 13 amino acids. Germline values: CDR1 ENHRY, CDR2 SYGVKD. The DNA for the CDR3 is TGTGCCATCAGTGAGATGTCGGCGTATGGCTACACCTTC. Translated, it gives CAISEMSAYGYTF.

This clone was seen only once. The chain couples TRBV5-1 to TRBJ2-5, with 9 bases that match TRBD1. Germline V lookup: CDR1 SGHRS, CDR2 YFSETQ. This CDR3 is built from 16 residues. V was pared by 0 bases and J by 4 bases, with 7 bases of the junction left unmatched. Here the CDR3 DNA reads TGCGCCAGCAGCTTGGCCGGGACAGGGTGGTTAGAGACCCAGTACTTC. Translating it yields CASSLAGTGWLETQYF.

The rearrangement joins TRBV7-8 to TRBJ2-5; D is uncertain. Germline loops: CDR1 SGHVS, CDR2 FQNEAQ. This CDR3 is built from 15 residues. Trimming cost V 5 bases and J 3 bases, with 16 bases left between them. DNA of the CDR3: TGTGCCAGCAGCGCACGCCCACCCAGCGAAGAGACCCAGTACTTC. Protein: CASSARPPSEETQYF. Complete variable domain (other parts from reference TRBV7-8 and TRBJ2-5): GAGVSQSPRYKVAKRGQDVALRCDPISGHVSLFWYQQALGQGPEFLTYFQNEAQLDKSGLPSDRFFAERPEGSVSTLKIQRTQQEDSAVYLCASSARPPSEETQYFGPGTRLLVL.

The rearrangement joins TRBV2 to TRBJ2-7; a weak D match, TRBD1 (6 bases). The length of the CDR3 is 11 residues. The germline V gene encodes CDR1 SNHLY and CDR2 FYNNEI. The DNA of the CDR3 is TGTGCCAGCAGCCGAGCCGGGACATCCCTGGTC. Residues: CASSRAGTSLV.

The chain uses TRBV7-2 and TRBJ2-7; 9 positions agree with TRBD1. This CDR3 spans 14 amino acids. The junction had 4 bases not matched to a gene; V was cut back by 1 base and J by 6 bases. In germline, CDR1 is SGHTA, CDR2 FQGNSA. CDR3 loop: CASSLDRGRGEQYF. Here the CDR3 DNA reads TGTGCCAGCAGCTTAGACAGGGGGCGGGGCGAGCAGTACTTC.